This is a list of T cell receptor beta chains from one sample in a study of cytomegalovirus exposure and HLA in healthy donors. Assay used: immunoSEQ multiplex PCR; TCRdb lists only in-frame clones, some missing. The sample records roughly 170,000 clones, about four fifths being singletons. The sequenced sample consisted of PBMCs. The source is a man aged 25-40 years in good health and CMV-seropositive. Each CDR3 is given with its conserved first and last residue. D genes are given only for firm matches. Part of the rows lack a size; the others show once, few, many or a class for expanded clones.

d_call clone_size cdr3_length j_call v_call cdr3_aa cdr3_nt
TRBD2 - 17 TRBJ2-3 TRBV7-2 CASSWGLAGTSTDTQYF TGTGCCAGCAGCTGGGGACTAGCGGGAACTAGCACAGATACGCAGTATTTT
- once 16 TRBJ1-5 TRBV28 CASSFPLAVSNQPQHF TGTGCCAGCAGTTTCCCCCTGGCAGTTAGCAATCAGCCCCAGCATTTT
- - 11 TRBJ1-1 TRBV6-5 CASGRDTEAFF TGTGCCAGTGGTCGGGACACTGAAGCTTTCTTT
TRBD1 - 19 TRBJ1-3 TRBV19 CASSPAGTGLLKAGNTIYF TGTGCCAGTAGTCCGGCCGGGACAGGGCTTCTAAAGGCTGGAAACACCATATATTTT
TRBD2 - 17 TRBJ2-7 TRBV2 CASSREGLAGRTYEQYF TGTGCCAGCAGTCGTGAGGGTCTAGCGGGGAGAACCTACGAGCAGTACTTC
TRBD1 - 11 TRBJ2-1 TRBV6-5 CASGTGGEQFF TGTGCCAGCGGTACAGGGGGTGAGCAGTTCTTC
- few 14 TRBJ1-5 TRBV4-1 CASSQDRDFQPQHF TGCGCCAGCAGCCAAGACAGGGACTTTCAGCCCCAGCATTTT
TRBD1 - 15 TRBJ1-3 TRBV7-9 CASSIPDRAGNTIYF TGTGCCAGCAGCATACCGGACAGGGCTGGAAACACCATATATTTT
- - 12 TRBJ2-3 TRBV9 CASSGRGDTQYF TGTGCCAGCAGCGGCCGGGGAGATACGCAGTATTTT
TRBD1 few 17 TRBJ2-5 TRBV4-2 CASSQVGLGQGQETQYF TGTGCCAGCAGCCAAGTAGGCCTTGGACAGGGGCAAGAGACCCAGTACTTC
TRBD1 - 17 TRBJ1-1 TRBV11-2 CASSLGGATGVSTEAFF TGTGCCAGCAGCTTAGGGGGGGCGACAGGGGTGAGCACTGAAGCTTTCTTT
- once 18 TRBJ2-1 TRBV5-4 CASSRGLTRAGLYNEQFF TGTGCCAGCAGCCGGGGTCTCACCCGGGCGGGGCTCTACAATGAGCAGTTCTTC
- - 13 TRBJ2-3 TRBV10-1 CASSEVLTDTQYF TGCGCCAGCAGTGAGGTCCTCACAGATACGCAGTATTTT
- - 13 TRBJ1-6 TRBV7-9 CSGGEGPLTALHF TGTTCCGGCGGGGAGGGCCCTCTGACGGCCCTCCACTTT
- once 14 TRBJ1-2 TRBV14 CASSQDPDLYGYTF TGTGCCAGCAGCCAAGATCCGGACTTATATGGCTACACCTTC
- once 16 TRBJ2-7 TRBV25-1 CASSPSKTASSYEQYF TGTGCCAGCAGTCCCTCCAAGACAGCCAGCTCCTACGAGCAGTACTTC
TRBD2 - 19 TRBJ2-1 TRBV29-1 CSVEFGVAGGEEGYNEQFF TGCAGCGTTGAGTTTGGGGTAGCGGGAGGGGAAGAGGGGTACAATGAGCAGTTCTTC
- - 16 TRBJ2-5 TRBV30 CAWSVQGRRNQETQYF TGTGCCTGGAGTGTACAGGGCCGTCGAAACCAAGAGACCCAGTACTTC
TRBD1 - 17 TRBJ2-7 TRBV11-3 CASSPGQGEPSSYEQYF TGTGCCAGCAGCCCGGGGCAGGGGGAACCCAGCTCCTACGAGCAGTACTTC
TRBD1 - 14 TRBJ1-5 TRBV25-1 CASSDETGTQPQHF TGTGCCAGCAGTGACGAGACAGGGACTCAGCCCCAGCATTTT
TRBD2 - 17 TRBJ2-3 TRBV9 CASSGRLAGEPTDTQYF TGTGCCAGCAGCGGACGACTAGCGGGAGAGCCCACAGATACGCAGTATTTT
TRBD1 - 15 TRBJ2-7 TRBV19 CASRALGQAVYEQYF TGTGCCAGTAGGGCCCTAGGACAGGCGGTCTACGAGCAGTACTTC
TRBD1 - 17 TRBJ2-1 TRBV10-3 CAIRTARGTGVPNEQFF TGTGCCATCAGAACCGCGCGGGGGACAGGGGTACCGAATGAGCAGTTCTTC
TRBD1 once 13 TRBJ2-1 TRBV5-8 CASSLAQGGEQFF TGTGCCAGCAGCTTGGCACAGGGGGGTGAGCAGTTCTTC
TRBD1 - 15 TRBJ1-1 TRBV5-1 CASSLGQPMNTEAFF TGCGCCAGCAGCCTGGGACAGCCCATGAACACTGAAGCTTTCTTT
TRBD2 - 16 TRBJ2-3 TRBV19 CASSIRASGGTDTQYF TGTGCCAGTAGTATTCGGGCTAGCGGTGGCACAGATACGCAGTATTTT
TRBD2 few 15 TRBJ2-7 TRBV28 CASSSQREGRYEQYF TGTGCCAGCAGTTCCCAGCGGGAGGGCCGGTACGAGCAGTACTTC
- - 14 TRBJ1-4 TRBV5-1 CASNSGGTNEKLFF TGCGCCAGCAACTCGGGGGGCACTAATGAAAAACTGTTTTTT
TRBD1 - 16 TRBJ1-4 TRBV15 CATSTGTVGPNEKLFF TGTGCCACCAGCACCGGGACAGTGGGACCTAATGAAAAACTGTTTTTT
TRBD2 few 14 TRBJ2-1 TRBV7-9 CASSLAGLAYEQFF TGTGCCAGCAGCTTGGCGGGACTAGCCTATGAGCAGTTCTTC
- - 12 TRBJ2-3 TRBV7-2 CASSLEAGLKYF TGTGCCAGCAGCTTAGAGGCGGGATTGAAGTATTTT
- - 15 TRBJ2-5 TRBV7-8 CASSIRTGRRETQYF TGTGCCAGCAGCATACGAACAGGACGAAGAGAGACCCAGTACTTC
TRBD1 - 14 TRBJ2-7 TRBV15 CATSSPGQDYEQYF TGTGCCACCAGCTCTCCGGGACAGGACTACGAGCAGTACTTC
- - 14 TRBJ2-2 TRBV30 CAWHRWGRTGELFF TGTGCCTGGCATCGATGGGGGCGCACCGGGGAGCTGTTTTTT